Listed here is a single T cell receptor (beta chain). Its antigen is undetermined. These data come from a study of tumor-infiltrating lymphocytes in primary liver carcinoma. Whole-study context: All lesions had stage T1-T3 N0M0 and roughly 4 to 11 cm widths. The study, taken as a whole, reports: The samples were not sorted (they were bulk), so CD4+ and CD8+ repertoires were not compared. Relative to tumor region pairs, the tumor-adjacent and tumor-blood pairs showed overlap that was lower.

Blood RNA came from unsorted whole blood; germline DNA was also extracted. There were only treatment-naive patients, all with chronic HBV infection. With roughly 500 ng total RNA as template and a constant-region primer, TCR beta cDNA was made. Slightly modified ARM-PCR served as the procedure for the TCR beta libraries. These libraries came from three rounds of nested multiplex PCR. TCRdb re-called the multiplex PCR reads through MiXCR, storing one row per CDR3 protein. The sample has almost 200,000 distinct CDR3 sequences, 65% seen once. This clonotype was sampled from a woman aged 60-75 years with primary liver carcinoma and hepatitis B virus infection. Sequencing was performed on peripheral blood.

The CDR3 coding sequence is TGTGCCAGCAGTTTTCGGGGGGCGGAAGGCTACACCTTC. This translates into CASSFRGAEGYTF. The chain links TRBV28 to TRBJ1-2; tentative D call: TRBD1 (6 bases). Looked up from germline, CDR1 is MDHEN and CDR2 is SYDVKM. V lost 3 bases and J 8 bases, leaving 13 bases between the germline ends. The CDR3 has 13 amino acids.